These 26 T cell receptor beta chains were sequenced from one sample in a study of early T cells in non-severe SARS-CoV-2 infection. From the 5' RACE reads, TCRdb called clonotypes with MiXCR, one entry per CDR3 protein. The sample has under 20,000 distinct CDR3 sequences, around 5.9% seen once; the top ten hold 6.3%. Sequencing input: whole blood. The origin of the receptors is an adult who was a healthcare worker with PCR-confirmed SARS-CoV-2 infection or an uninfected control (not recorded which).

This clonotype was counted many times. The CDR3 sequence: CSARDITGTQYF. CDR3 DNA sequence: TGCAGTGCTAGAGATATCACAGGGACCCAGTACTTC. V gene TRBV20-1 combines with J gene TRBJ2-5, with D possibly TRBD1 on 5 matching bases. The CDR3 loop spans 12 amino acids. V gave up 0 bases and J gave up 7 bases, with 9 bases separating them. Per germline, CDR1 DFQATT and CDR2 SNEGSKA (reference sequence).

This clonotype has just a few counts. This chain links TRBV30 with TRBJ2-2, with D uncertain. V was shortened by 0 bases and J by 8 bases, with 10 bases between the two germline ends. This CDR3 comprises 13 residues. CDR1 and CDR2 from the germline V gene are GTSNPN and SVGIG (reference sequence). CDR3 nucleotide sequence: TGTGCCTGGAGTGTTGAGGTTGGAGGGGAGCTGTTTTTT. This translates into CAWSVEVGGELFF.

V is TRBV6-6 and J is TRBJ1-3, with a possible D match to TRBD1 (5 bases). This CDR3 region has 15 residues. Per germline, CDR1 MNHNY and CDR2 SVGAGI (reference sequence). The ends were cut back, 2 bases at V and 0 bases at J, with 8 bases in the middle. The CDR3 loop is CASSYPTVSGNTIYF. CDR3 sequence (DNA): TGTGCCAGCAGTTACCCGACAGTCTCTGGAAACACCATATATTTT.

This clonotype occurred many times. This sequence joins TRBV6-1 and TRBJ2-3; TRBD1 is a possible D gene (6 bases). This CDR3 has 14 residues. Trimming removed 6 bases at V and 6 bases at J, with 16 bases between. Per the germline V gene, CDR1 is MNHNS and CDR2 is SASEGT. The CDR3 DNA sequence: TGTGCCAGCAGCTTGGGGGCTAAAGCGGATACGCAGTATTTT. It translates to CASSLGAKADTQYF.

Remarks on this clonotype: A much larger clonotype is one base distant, so this may be a read error. This chain links TRBV28 with TRBJ2-2; the D call may be TRBD1 or TRBD2 (5 bases each). The CDR3 length is 13 residues. Per germline, CDR1 MDHEN and CDR2 SYDVKM. This CDR3 reads CASTPLGTGEPFF. The CDR3 DNA sequence: TGTGCCAGCACCCCTTTGGGGACCGGGGAGCCGTTTTTT.

This clonotype was recorded at least ten times. The rearrangement links TRBV6-1 to TRBJ1-4; weak D call: TRBD1 (5 bases). This CDR3 has 11 residues. V lost 7 bases to trimming and J lost 5 bases, with 5 bases between them. Per the germline V gene, CDR1 is MNHNS and CDR2 is SASEGT. The chain's CDR3 is CASNRNEKLFF. As DNA, the CDR3 is TGTGCCAGCAACAGGAATGAAAAACTGTTTTTT.

This clonotype was seen at least ten times. The chain combines TRBV19 with TRBJ1-5, with a tentative D call TRBD1 (6 bases). In germline, CDR1 is LNHDA, CDR2 SQIVND (reference sequence). Trimming removed 5 bases from V and 0 bases from J, with 17 bases in between. This CDR3 is 17 amino acids long. The CDR3 region has the DNA TGTGCCAGTAGTCTAACAGGGCGAGGTTATAGCAATCAGCCCCAGCATTTT. It yields the protein CASSLTGRGYSNQPQHF. Supplemented by reference TRBV19 and TRBJ1-5, the full variable domain reads DGGITQSPKYLFRKEGQNVTLSCEQNLNHDAMYWYRQDPGQGLRLIYYSQIVNDFQKGDIAEGYSVSREKKESFPLTVTSAQKNPTAFYLCASSLTGRGYSNQPQHFGDGTRLSIL.

This clonotype was seen repeatedly, ten times or more. The rearrangement uses TRBV18 and TRBJ1-4; D ambiguous. Per germline, CDR1 KGHSH and CDR2 LQKENI. Trimming pared 6 bases from V and 4 bases from J, leaving 6 bases between. The CDR3 contains 12 residues. CDR3 protein: CASSILNEKLFF. For the CDR3, the DNA is TGTGCCAGCTCGATACTTAATGAAAAACTGTTTTTT.

At least ten counts were recorded for this clonotype. This chain uses TRBV9 with TRBJ2-5, with a weak D call TRBD1 (6 bases). Germline V gives CDR1 SGDLS, CDR2 YYNGEE. CDR3 length equals 15 residues. Deletions cut 1 base from V and 4 bases from J, with 14 bases between. This CDR3 is CASSVLSQGAETQYF. For the CDR3, the DNA is TGTGCCAGCAGCGTACTTTCACAGGGCGCAGAGACCCAGTACTTC. The full variable domain, in which reference TRBV9 and TRBJ2-5 provide the parts outside the CDR3, is DSGVTQTPKHLITATGQRVTLRCSPRSGDLSVYWYQQSLDQGLQFLIQYYNGEERAKGNILERFSAQQFPDLHSELNLSSLELGDSALYFCASSVLSQGAETQYFGPGTRLLVL.

In regard to this clonotype: This may arise from a read error, as a much more abundant clone is one base away. The V gene is TRBV5-1, the J gene TRBJ1-4; 7 positions agree with TRBD1. Germline lookup yields CDR1 SGHRS and CDR2 YFSETQ. CDR3 size: 14 residues. CDR3: CAGSDGTDNEKLFF. Written as DNA, the CDR3 is TGCGCCGGCAGCGACGGGACAGATAATGAAAAACTGTTTTTT.

By its share, this clonotype is medium-sized. The chain recombines TRBV11-3 with TRBJ2-1; 12 bases are shared with TRBD2. The germline V gene has CDR1 SGHNT and CDR2 YENEEA. The CDR3 contains 15 residues. The trim removed 3 bases at V and 7 bases at J, leaving 4 bases unmatched. CDR3 nucleotide sequence: TGTGCCAGCAGCTTGACCGGGACTAGCGGGAATGAGCAGTTCTTC. Translated: CASSLTGTSGNEQFF.

This clonotype was found many times. CDR3 DNA: TGTGCCAGCTCACCACCAACTAAAACCTACAATGAGCAGTTCTTC. Translated: CASSPPTKTYNEQFF. V and J are TRBV18 and TRBJ2-1, with unresolved D. Trimming cost V 0 bases and J 2 bases, with 8 bases left between them. This CDR3 is 15 amino acids long. CDR1 is KGHSH and CDR2 is LQKENI in the germline V gene.

This clonotype was counted only a few times. The chain combines TRBV6-2 or TRBV6-3 with TRBJ2-4, with 10 bases lining up with TRBD2. The CDR3 is made up of 16 amino acids. Per germline, CDR1 MNHEY and CDR2 SVGEGT. J gave up 0 bases and V 4 bases, and 3 bases lay outside the gene matches. The CDR3 DNA reads as TGTGCCAGCAGTTCAGGACTAGCGGTAGCCAAAAACATTCAGTACTTC. Amino acids: CASSSGLAVAKNIQYF.

The sample holds many counts of this clonotype. The CDR3 here is CASSPGTGEYQPQHF. As DNA, the CDR3 is TGCGCCAGCAGTCCCGGGACAGGAGAGTATCAGCCCCAGCATTTT. V is TRBV5-1 and J is TRBJ1-5; 8 bases agree with TRBD1. This CDR3 has 15 amino acids. V lost 5 bases, J lost 5 bases, and 9 bases stayed unmatched. Germline-derived CDR1 and CDR2 are SGHRS and YFSETQ.

This clonotype has at least ten counts. In DNA, the CDR3 is TGTGCCAGCAGCTTACTCCTCTACAATGAGCAGTTCTTC. Translating gives CASSLLLYNEQFF. The V call is TRBV7-9, the J call TRBJ2-1; D gene uncertain. Germline loops: CDR1 SEHNR, CDR2 FQNEAQ (reference sequence). This CDR3 spans 13 amino acids. V was pared by 2 bases and J by 3 bases, with 5 bases between.

There are a few counts of this clonotype. The CDR3 coding sequence is TGTGCCAGCAGTAGCCCCCACAGGGGCGGCTACACCTTC. As protein: CASSSPHRGGYTF. The rearrangement uses TRBV28 and TRBJ1-2, with 7 bases identical to TRBD1. The V segment lost 5 bases and the J segment 8 bases; nucleotides outside the gene matches: 8. Germline CDR1 is MDHEN and CDR2 is SYDVKM. The CDR3 extends over 13 amino acids.

This clonotype was seen ten or more times. The chain is built from TRBV28 and TRBJ1-1; D is ambiguous. CDR3 size: 14 residues. The V gene lost 6 bases and the J gene lost 1 base, with 12 bases spanning the gap. CDR1 and CDR2 from the germline V gene are MDHEN and SYDVKM. CDR3 DNA: TGTGCCAGCAGGCTATCAACAGCGAACACTGAAGCTTTCTTT. Encoded protein: CASRLSTANTEAFF.

This clonotype showed up many times. The chain employs TRBV20-1 and TRBJ2-5; TRBD2 matches at 11 bases. J was trimmed by 5 bases and V by 5 bases; bases with no gene match: 19. Per germline, CDR1 DFQATT and CDR2 SNEGSKA (reference sequence). The CDR3 is 18 residues long. The CDR3 sequence: CSAPRSGLAGGPEETQYF. CDR3 bases: TGCAGTGCTCCAAGGAGTGGTTTAGCGGGAGGGCCGGAGGAGACCCAGTACTTC.

This clonotype has ten or more counts. CDR3 in DNA: TGTGCCACCAGCGGGGGTAACTACGAGCAGTACTTC. It specifies CATSGGNYEQYF. This chain links TRBV15 with TRBJ2-7, with D perhaps matching TRBD1 or TRBD2 (5 bases each). V dropped 5 bases and J dropped 3 bases, with 8 bases sitting between them. The CDR3 length is 12 residues. In germline, CDR1 is LNHNV, CDR2 YYDKDF (reference sequence).

J is TRBJ2-1 and V is TRBV27, with D possibly being TRBD2 (5 bases). The germline V gene has CDR1 MNHEY and CDR2 SMNVEV (reference sequence). This CDR3 contains 15 residues. V was trimmed by 6 bases and J by 0 bases, leaving 12 bases between them. The CDR3 region is CASSLTGYSYNEQFF. DNA for the CDR3: TGTGCCAGCAGCTTAACGGGATACTCCTACAATGAGCAGTTCTTC.

By proportion, this clonotype is medium-sized. This rearrangement joins TRBV4-2 to TRBJ1-5; D not resolved. Germline V lookup: CDR1 LGHNA, CDR2 YNFKEQ. CDR3 length: 14 amino acids. V lost 4 bases and J lost 11, with 18 bases in between. The CDR3 protein is CASSPTTTAGSQHF. The CDR3 DNA follows: TGTGCCAGCAGCCCCACAACTACAGCTGGGTCCCAGCATTTT.

There are many counts of this clonotype. J is TRBJ2-5 and V is TRBV12-3 or TRBV12-4; maybe TRBD1 (8 bases). The CDR3 has 15 residues. V gave up 5 bases and J gave up 4 bases, with 17 bases separating them. CDR3 DNA: TGTGCCAGCAGTGGACAGGGAGGGTCCGGAGAGACCCAGTACTTC. Translated, it gives CASSGQGGSGETQYF.

This clonotype was observed many times. The chain has TRBV6-2 or TRBV6-3 and TRBJ2-5; 11 nucleotides align to TRBD2. This CDR3 is 14 amino acids long. In germline, CDR1 is MNHEY, CDR2 SVGEGT. J lost 4 bases, V lost 2 bases, and 0 bases had no gene match. CDR3 amino acids: CASSYTSGRETQYF. The DNA for the CDR3 is TGTGCCAGCAGTTACACTAGCGGGAGAGAGACCCAGTACTTC.

This clonotype was seen a handful of times. The chain uses TRBV19 and TRBJ2-6; unclear D gene. Trimming removed 6 bases at V and 2 bases at J, with 5 bases between. CDR3 length: 13 amino acids. Germline values: CDR1 LNHDA, CDR2 SQIVND (reference sequence). CDR3 protein: CASRPAGANVLTF. In DNA, the CDR3 is TGTGCCAGTAGACCGGCTGGGGCCAACGTCCTGACTTTC.

This clonotype was counted a few times. The rearrangement joins TRBV6-1 to TRBJ2-7; D not certain. CDR3 length: 14 residues. The germline CDR1 and CDR2 sequences are MNHNS and SASEGT. The germline V and J ends were trimmed by 0 bases and 3 bases, with 9 bases remaining between them. CDR3 amino acids: CASSEAWGFYEQYF. The DNA for the CDR3 is TGTGCCAGCAGTGAAGCTTGGGGTTTCTACGAGCAGTACTTC.

This clonotype was picked up a small number of times. V and J are TRBV6-2 or TRBV6-3 and TRBJ2-2, with D perhaps TRBD2 (6 bases). The CDR3 covers 15 residues. Deletions cut 0 bases from V and 1 base from J, with 6 bases between. From germline, CDR1 is MNHEY and CDR2 SVGEGT. Here the CDR3 DNA reads TGTGCCAGCAGTTACTCCGGGGGGAACACCGGGGAGCTGTTTTTT. Amino acids: CASSYSGGNTGELFF.